This TCR beta chain stems from a study of OX40 agonist ivuxolimab in advanced cancers. Regarding the study as a whole: CD8+ T cells showed, on average, more clonal expansion than CD4+ cells.

As for this clone: The antigen remains unidentified.

Profiling relied on immunoSEQ multiplex PCR, and the TCRdb table lists in-frame clones only, not all of them. The repertoire holds 20,000 to 25,000 clones, with around 84% as singletons. The V gene lost 2 bases and the J gene lost 5 bases, with 10 bases spanning the gap. Germline assignment: CDR1 MNHEY and CDR2 SVGAGI. The CDR3 extends over 14 amino acids. This chain links TRBV6-5 with TRBJ2-1; no clear D gene. The clonotype comes from an adult with an advanced solid tumor such as melanoma, head and neck, liver or kidney cancer. Sequencing was performed on CD4+ or CD8+ T cells sorted from blood, taken in a trial of the OX40 agonist ivuxolimab. The CDR3 coding sequence is TGTGCCAGCAGTTACGCCTGGACGGACAATGAGCAGTTCTTC. Its translation: CASSYAWTDNEQFF.